This T cell receptor beta chain was captured in a study of cytomegalovirus exposure and HLA in healthy donors. This CDR3 comprises 13 residues. From germline, CDR1 is LGHNA and CDR2 YNFKEQ. Trimming took off 2 bases at V and 14 bases at J, with 18 bases between the two ends. PCR involved 60 Vbeta and 13 Jbeta primers. Using immunoSEQ multiplex PCR, the repertoire was profiled, and TCRdb retains in-frame clones only, with some absent. Of around 130,000 clones in the sample, more than 8% were seen once. This clone was observed a few times. Input material: PBMCs. The clonotype was recovered from a man aged 40-49 years in good health and CMV-seronegative. This chain connects TRBV4-2 to TRBJ1-2; D ambiguous. This chain's CDR3 is CASSQTTRGILTF. The CDR3 nucleotides are TGTGCCAGCAGCCAAACCACGCGGGGAATTCTTACCTTC.